This T cell receptor beta chain was observed in a study of cytomegalovirus exposure and HLA in healthy donors (dated by TCRdb to about 2017). Turning to the overall study: An earlier analysis of several hundred of the donors reported about 250 Gb of sequence data and approximately 110 million unique TCR beta sequences from some 180 million T cells. An early release that covered 640 HLA-typed donors contained approximately 300 gigabases of sequencing data and about 93 million unique TCR sequences. Of the 350 to 450 genotyped donors, around 81% fell in the genetic ancestry cluster associated with self-reported Caucasian donors. The study was designed to test whether signatures of past pathogen exposure could be identified by cataloging public T cell receptors. The study profiled the T cell repertoires of hundreds of subjects by immunosequencing and related them to cytomegalovirus serostatus. Besides the first cohort of 666 subjects, a separate validation cohort made up of 120 different subjects was used. The study combined high-throughput TCR immunosequencing, statistical association of individual TCRs with disease status, and machine learning to predict cytomegalovirus infection status. To study patterns of TCR occurrence, a later analysis re-analyzed previously published TCR beta repertoires from more than 550 donors and added high-resolution HLA genotyping. The later analysis used no new phenotypic data to find candidate immune exposures, relying instead on TCR beta sequences and their occurrence across donors. To decide whether each TCR beta V gene segment behaved as functional or pseudogenic, an earlier analysis of fewer than 750 of the donors relied on high-throughput TCR beta sequencing. Donor age, sex, ethnicity and CMV serostatus were compiled alongside the repertoire data. In a later genetic analysis, genome-wide SNP genotypes for about 55% of the 666 donors were used, and that subset was treated as a discovery cohort. All discovery cohort repertoires had been generated using a single sequencing platform. HLA typing covered class I and class II loci at four-digit resolution. The number of donors typed differed by locus, with 629-630 for A, B, C, DRB1 and DQB1, 522 for DQA1, under 610 for DPA1, and 400 to 490 for DPB1. Four or five DR-DQ haplotypes were treated as single units for association and clustering because of strong linkage in the cohort. Across 300 to 400 genotyped donors of the cohort, an average of about 240,000 unique TCR beta nucleotide sequences per donor were sequenced, and around 20% of those sequences were non-productive.

Overall results and qualifications from the work: It was suggested by the authors that the approach could potentially be generalized to other disease states and immunological phenotypes. A further reported finding was that TCR beta sequences accurately predicted the HLA-A and HLA-B alleles for most subjects in the first cohort. This cohort had only TCR beta chains sequenced, and the lack of alpha or paired-chain data limited which features could be detected. In a later analysis, HLA-associated TCR beta chains showed more clonal expansion and lower generation probabilities than non-associated chains that were equally common. In a later genetic analysis, a missense DCLRE1C variant was associated with V-gene and J-gene trimming of TCR beta chains, and the association was replicated in an independent cohort. Strong co-occurrence of HLA alleles, especially DR and DQ, made assigning TCR associations to individual alleles difficult. A later analysis found that TCR association rates varied across HLA loci, with DRB1 alleles showing the most associated TCRs and HLA-C alleles the fewest. A later genetic analysis reported fewer N-insertions in productive TCRs among donors in an Asian-associated ancestry cluster than the roughly 700-donor mean. A later analysis associated roughly 17,000 TCR beta sequences with specific HLA alleles at a false discovery rate of 0.05. In a later analysis, most CMV-associated TCR beta chains were found to appear HLA-restricted, with HLA associations seemingly driven largely by CMV exposure. In a later analysis, several top co-occurrence clusters were reported to appear linked to parvovirus B19, influenza, CMV and Epstein-Barr virus. In vitro tests confirmed that a few of the cytomegalovirus-associated TCR beta chains recognize cytomegalovirus antigens. Cytomegalovirus status was reported to be diagnosed by the classifier with high specificity and sensitivity in both the original and validation cohorts. The earlier analysis of almost 600 of the donors excluded 15 to 20 rarely observed V segments, including chromosome 9 orphons, because counts were too low. Broadly in line with IMGT annotations, most TCR beta V segments showed up in productive rearrangements about 87% or about 30% of the time in an earlier analysis of several hundred of the donors. A cluster of highly shared sequence variants was judged likely to be a technical artifact of the sequencing pipeline. Sequencing depth was assumed to be roughly uniform across donors in the presence/absence analyses, though that assumption may not hold. Correlated functional status among segregating V segments might be attributable to linkage disequilibrium, but an unknown experimental factor could not be ruled out. HLA typing was unavailable for some donors at each locus, so association tests used only the typed subset. The study listed 164 TCR beta chains as associated with cytomegalovirus. The only immune exposure information available for the cohort was CMV serostatus. Across donors, most TCR sequences were observed very rarely, whereas some public TCRs were present in many individuals.

On this clone: There is no known antigen for this receptor. Per-nucleotide qualities are absent, and no much larger clonotype sits a single base away.

In total, 600 or so healthy bone marrow donors made up the cohort. All cohort members were sampled while nominally healthy, although unrecorded immune exposures were likely present. The donor was CMV seronegative and was included in the group of approximately 350 seronegative cohort members. Each donor provided a peripheral blood sample, and peripheral blood mononuclear cells were used for TCR beta sequencing. Genomic DNA was extracted from the blood cell samples with the Qiagen DNeasy Blood Extraction Kit. The library came from the immunoSEQ multiplex PCR assay. For the multiplex PCR, a mixture combining 60 forward primers for TCR Vbeta segments and 13 reverse primers for TCR Jbeta segments was used. The CDR3 region of rearranged TCR beta genes was amplified from genomic DNA with a multiplex PCR assay. The amplified TCR beta libraries were sequenced on the Illumina HiSeq System as 87-base-pair reads. Regarding the original processing steps: A later analysis tallied around 87 million unique TCR beta chains across the 700 or so repertoires, and 10 million to 11 million of those chains were shared by two or more donors. Raw reads were error-corrected and collapsed into unique sequences with a nearest-neighbor algorithm that merged closely related sequences to remove PCR and sequencing errors. CDR3 sequences were aligned to IMGT reference sequences to assign V, D and J gene segments. For a sequence to be retained, a match of at least six nucleotides to both a V gene segment and a J gene segment was required. A rearrangement counted as productive if the CDR3 had no stop codons and remained in frame with V and J, and every other rearrangement counted as non-productive. Following IMGT convention, CDR3 was defined as the stretch from the second conserved V-encoded cysteine to the conserved J-encoded phenylalanine. Sequences without an unambiguous match to a single V gene segment were excluded from the earlier analysis of a few hundred of the donors. An earlier analysis of just under 600 of the donors called V segments functional above 56.7% productive rearrangements and segregating when the between-donor standard deviation exceeded 5%. A statistical classification framework was built to diagnose cytomegalovirus status from the catalog of TCR beta chain sequences. A later analysis assigned V and J genes by comparing TCR nucleotide sequences with IMGT/GENE-DB human TR gene sequences. The TCRdist pipeline was used in a later analysis to assign CDR3 sequences and most-parsimonious VDJ recombination scenarios. In a later analysis, every TCR beta chain was defined by the combination of its CDR3 amino acid sequence and its V-gene family, and reads without a unique V-gene family were dropped. In a later analysis, around 650 highly shared, low-generation-probability nucleotide sequences were removed to address suspected cross-contamination and a sequencing artifact. A later analysis calculated a clonal expansion index for each public chain from normalized within-repertoire ranks of inferred template counts. In a later analysis, generation probabilities were computed using a VDJ recombination model fitted to out-of-frame rearrangements, and the results were checked against IGoR. In a later analysis, TCR-TCR, TCR-HLA and TCR-CMV co-occurrence was scored with hypergeometric tests, and a repertoire-size bias correction was applied to TCR pairs. A later analysis estimated false discovery rates by permuting HLA or CMV assignments 20 times. A later analysis grouped co-occurring TCRs with DBSCAN, adding TCRdist sequence similarity when clustering within HLA-allele-positive subsets. For co-occurrence clustering, repertoires with fewer than 30,000 or more than 120,000 public chains were excluded, along with 5 or 6 repertoires with anomalous nucleotide sharing. What TCRdb holds here is the immuneACCESS table cut down to in-frame rearrangements. Part of the clones is not present; checked against another copy, under half of the missing clones reflect an unresolved V gene, and the others are unexplained. Clone size and the V and J calls come from that table; the DNA yielded D and trimming. The sample records 310,000 or so clones, 70% to 90% of which are singletons. Approximately 2.2% of the sample rests with the top ten.

The sample consisted of PBMCs. The receptor was derived from a woman younger than 35 in good health and CMV-seronegative.

CDR3 region: CATSIHRGSGANVLTF. The nucleotide sequence reads as follows: TGTGCCACCAGCATCCACAGGGGCTCTGGGGCCAACGTCCTGACTTTC. Here the chain combines TRBV15 and TRBJ2-6, with 7 bases matching TRBD1. V and J are trimmed by 4 bases and 0 bases, and the gene matches miss 3 bases of the junction. For CDR1 and CDR2, the germline V gene (reference sequence) lists LNHNV and YYDKDF. Reading from cysteine to phenylalanine, the CDR3 counts 16 amino acids. CDR3 DNA is the only sequence kept; it has 48 bases, read in frame from the first base.